Only a few counts were recorded for the clone carrying this TCR beta chain. This entry belongs to a study of T-cell reconstitution after alpha-beta-depleted transplantation in children. Unique molecular identifiers were used in preparing the TCRbeta library. TCRdb recomputed calls from the PCR reads with MiXCR, one row per CDR3 protein. The sample includes around 680,000 distinct CDR3 sequences, 16% of them seen just once. Germline CDR1 SGHTA, CDR2 FQGNSA. Trimming shortened V by 5 bases and J by 4 bases, and 17 bases separated the two germline ends. The CDR3 totals 15 residues. The gene calls are TRBV7-2 and TRBJ1-2, with D unclear. The clonotype was recovered from a human donor who donated a stem cell graft to a child with acute myeloid leukemia. This specimen consisted of PBMCs from the stem cell graft donor, obtained from the stem cell graft. This chain's CDR3 is CASSPGPPKGYGYTF. Written as DNA, the CDR3 is TGTGCCAGCAGCCCTGGACCTCCGAAGGGCTATGGCTACACCTTC. Full variable domain (remainder filled in from reference TRBV7-2 and TRBJ1-2): GAGVSQSPSNKVTEKGKDVELRCDPISGHTALYWYRQSLGQGLEFLIYFQGNSAPDKSGLPSDRFSAERTGGSVSTLTIQRTQQEDSAVYLCASSPGPPKGYGYTFGSGTRLTVV.